The present T cell receptor beta chain was sequenced within a study of blood T cell repertoires in COVID-19. Assay used: immunoSEQ multiplex PCR; TCRdb lists only in-frame clones, some missing. The sample includes 88,000 or so clones, about four fifths of them seen just once. V lost 2 bases, J lost 5 bases, and 11 bases lay in between. The CDR3 length is 14 residues. The germline gives CDR1 KGHDR, CDR2 SFDVKD. The material sequenced was peripheral blood. V is TRBV24-1 and J is TRBJ2-5, with D possibly matching TRBD1 (6 bases). The origin of this receptor is a human donor in a cohort sampled during active COVID-19. This CDR3 is CATSDSGGGETQYF. The CDR3 nucleotides read TGTGCCACCAGTGATTCTGGGGGCGGTGAGACCCAGTACTTC.